The clone carrying this T cell receptor beta chain has only a few counts. What it binds is not known. The record originates from a study of cytomegalovirus exposure and HLA in healthy donors. Overall study findings and caveats: Earlier analysis found most TCR beta V segments productive about 87% or about 30% of the time.

Primers: 60 Vbeta forward and 13 Jbeta reverse. Sequencing used immunoSEQ multiplex PCR; TCRdb keeps in-frame clones, though not all of them. The sample contains over 75,000 clones, roughly 80% of which appear only once. Sample: PBMCs. The TCR was taken from a middle-aged man in good health and CMV-seropositive.

This chain's CDR3 is CASSRGSPYQPQHF. The CDR3 DNA reads TGTGCCAGTAGCAGGGGGAGCCCCTATCAGCCCCAGCATTTT. The chain couples TRBV19 to TRBJ1-5; 7 nucleotides agree with TRBD1. Per the germline V gene, CDR1 is LNHDA and CDR2 is SQIVND (reference sequence). The V segment lost 6 bases and the J segment 5 bases; nucleotides outside the gene matches: 7. The CDR3 has 14 amino acids.